The T cell receptor (beta chain) described here comes from a study of T cells in Graves' hyperthyroidism and ophthalmopathy (dated by TCRdb to between 2018 and 2021). Describing the broader study: Peripheral blood samples were taken at initial diagnosis, before any treatment was given. An independent validation cohort of 18 to 20 hyperthyroidism patients and approximately 15 patients who later progressed to ophthalmopathy tested prospective prediction of ophthalmopathy. The paper describes TCR Vbeta CDR3 sequencing of about 140 peripheral blood samples, made up of about 41 ophthalmopathy patients, roughly 72 hyperthyroidism patients and 17 progressor patients. After blood sampling, hyperthyroidism patients were treated with methimazole at a starting dose of 30 mg daily, and ophthalmopathy patients were treated with high-dose intravenous methylprednisolone. A discovery cohort of fewer than 110 patients, approximately 45 with Graves' ophthalmopathy and roughly 59 with stable Graves' hyperthyroidism, was used to find distinguishing TCR V-J signatures. The 100 discovery patients were randomly split 7:3 into training and test sets. In addition, the study compared T-cell repertoires in thyroid tissue and in blood from five to seven Graves' hyperthyroidism patients.

Note on this clonotype: The antigen it recognizes is unknown. There are no base qualities to consult, and no much larger clone falls within one base.

Amplification of TCR beta CDR3 regions was carried out from RNA transcripts. For the first round of RT-PCR on the TCR CDR3, the HTBI primer set was used together with the Qiagen OneStep RT-PCR kit. Libraries were constructed in a second round of multiplex PCR, after which size selection and purification were carried out. Sequencing of the libraries was done on an Illumina HiSeq2000 using paired-end 100 bp reads. In the source study's methods: Raw data were processed with SOAPnuke, discarding reads with adapters, uncalled bases, mean Phred below 15, or no exact constant-primer or identifier match. High-quality paired reads were merged with COPE v1.2.5, and unique nucleotide sequences were defined as clonotypes. Clonotypes were aligned to IMGT TRBV, TRBD and TRBJ reference segments using MiTCR v1.1. The analysis was restricted to V-J combinations with a frequency above 0.0001, which together covered about 99% of the repertoires. A TCS score was defined as the ratio between F50 (clonal expansion) and ExV (chaos), using BLOSUM62-based TCRdist between CDR3 peptides within each V-J. Welch's t-statistics and random forest reduced several hundred V-J features to 13, which were used in a naive Bayes classifier (R e1071). TCRdb reanalyzed the raw reads on its own, using fastp at Q25 for trimming and MiXCR for clone calling, and kept in-frame beta chains. Every CDR3 protein is listed once, alongside the most common genes and DNA of its rows. In this record, the V and J calls reflect TCRdb's handling and not the investigators' own analysis. The sample profile shows 400,000 to 500,000 distinct CDR3 sequences; roughly 14% of them were found once. About 13% of the sample rests with the top ten.

Study-level results and caveats: Ophthalmopathy was separated from stable hyperthyroidism by a 13 V-J signature model, with 85% to 90% sensitivity and approximately 81% specificity obtained in cross-validation and 80%/75% obtained in testing. Most expanded thyroid clonotypes (frequency above 0.001) were also found in blood, which suggests that blood repertoires may mirror thyroid immune responses. No statistical method was used to fix the sample size in advance, and group allocation was not hidden from the investigators. In validation, the model predicted progression to ophthalmopathy with roughly 66% sensitivity and 72% to 75% specificity, a median of around six months before onset.

Ophthalmopathy patients had moderately to severely active disease, Clinical Activity Score of at least 3, NOSPECS grade of at least 4, and duration under 3 months. Any patient with an uncontrolled infection, another autoimmune disease, pregnancy or lactation was excluded. Diagnoses were established on the basis of clinical symptoms, serum thyroxine and TRAb, thyroid ultrasound, and orbital computed tomography. PBMCs were separated from under 12 ml of fresh peripheral blood using Ficoll-Paque density gradient centrifugation. Total RNA was extracted with Trizol reagent, and quality was checked on an Agilent 2100 Bioanalyzer. The clonotype comes from a man aged 18-30 years with Graves' ophthalmopathy. The sequencing sample was made of blood.

The sequenced DNA is TGCAGTGCTAGCAGGCTACTAACTGATGGCTACACCTTC. Its translation is CSASRLLTDGYTF. Recombination joined TRBV20-1 with TRBJ1-2; no D segment can be confidently identified. From a lookup of the germline V gene (reference sequence), CDR1 and CDR2 are DFQATT and SNEGSKA. The CDR3 sequence holds 13 residues, the cysteine and phenylalanine included. Of all the DNA, just the CDR3 is kept, 39 bases in frame from base 1. V is cut by 3 bases and J by 6 bases, and the space between the germline ends is 14 bases.